The next 10 T cell receptor beta chains were all read from a single sample in a study of blood T cell repertoires in COVID-19. Profiled with immunoSEQ multiplex PCR; TCRdb holds only in-frame clones, not every one. The profile covers about 410,000 clones, with roughly 85% appearing a single time and 1.4% taken by the ten largest. Sample: peripheral blood. Every receptor here comes from a woman younger than 45 with active or convalescent COVID-19.

The chain uses TRBV5-5 and TRBJ1-1; tentatively, D is TRBD1 (5 bases). The length of the CDR3 is 16 residues. Germline loops: CDR1 SGHKS, CDR2 YYEKEE (reference sequence). V was clipped by 9 bases and J by 2 bases, with 23 bases between them. CDR3: CATALGGTLINTEAFF. CDR3 in DNA: TGTGCCACCGCCTTGGGGGGGACCCTTATAAACACTGAAGCTTTCTTT.

This clone was seen only once. This chain uses TRBV19 with TRBJ2-5, with D perhaps TRBD1 (5 bases). Germline lookup yields CDR1 LNHDA and CDR2 SQIVND (reference sequence). CDR3 length equals 16 residues. V lost 6 bases and J 2 bases, leaving 19 bases between the germline ends. The CDR3 DNA reads TGTGCCAGTAGCCTCAGGGCAGGCTTCGGACAAGAGACCCAGTACTTC. Translated: CASSLRAGFGQETQYF.

V and J are TRBV29-1 and TRBJ1-3; no firm D call. The CDR3 is 14 residues long. The V end lost 2 bases, the J end lost 1 base, and 9 bases lay between the germline ends. Germline CDR1 reads SQVTM; CDR2 reads ANQGSEA. The CDR3 coding sequence is TGCAGCGTTGAACCGAGGCTGTCTGGAAACACCATATATTTT. Its translation: CSVEPRLSGNTIYF.

The chain joins TRBV7-2 to TRBJ1-1, with D perhaps TRBD1 (6 bases). The CDR3 is made up of 13 amino acids. Trimming cost V 6 bases and J 7 bases, with 15 bases left between them. Germline CDR1 and CDR2: SGHTA and FQGNSA. DNA of the CDR3: TGTGCCAGCAGTCCCCGGGGGGGCGGTGAAGCTTTCTTT. Translation: CASSPRGGGEAFF.

Many counts were recorded for this clone. This sequence joins TRBV5-6 and TRBJ1-2; TRBD1 is a possible D gene (6 bases). CDR1 and CDR2 (germline): SGHDT, YYEEEE. V was trimmed by 0 bases and J by 0 bases, leaving 9 bases between them. CDR3 length: 15 residues. CDR3 nucleotide sequence: TGTGCCAGCAGCTTGGAGGGGGTCACTAACTATGGCTACACCTTC. Translated: CASSLEGVTNYGYTF. Drawing the rest from reference TRBV5-6 and TRBJ1-2, the complete variable domain is DAGVTQSPTHLIKTRGQQVTLRCSPKSGHDTVSWYQQALGQGPQFIFQYYEEEERQRGNFPDRFSGHQFPNYSSELNVNALLLGDSALYLCASSLEGVTNYGYTFGSGTRLTVV.

This chain connects TRBV19 to TRBJ1-2; D gene uncertain. CDR1 and CDR2 (germline): LNHDA, SQIVND (reference sequence). The CDR3 loop spans 15 amino acids. Trimming took off 5 bases at V and 4 bases at J, with 17 bases between the two ends. The CDR3 is CASSPGPSLIYGYTF. The CDR3 coding sequence is TGTGCCAGTAGTCCGGGTCCAAGCCTTATCTATGGCTACACCTTC.

V gene TRBV2 combines with J gene TRBJ1-5; TRBD1 matches 10 bases. The CDR3 sequence is 20 residues long. V dropped 2 bases and J dropped 1; count of bases not matched to a gene: 14. The germline V gene encodes CDR1 SNHLY and CDR2 FYNNEI. CDR3 region: CASSETSQDRGPISNQPQHF. The CDR3 nucleotides are TGTGCCAGCAGTGAAACAAGTCAAGACAGGGGGCCTATAAGCAATCAGCCCCAGCATTTT.

J is TRBJ1-5 and V is TRBV6-2 or TRBV6-3; D remains ambiguous. The CDR3 runs to 15 residues. V was trimmed by 5 bases and J by 3 bases, leaving 14 bases between them. In germline, CDR1 is MNHEY, CDR2 SVGEGT. The CDR3 protein is CASSLRQGDNQPQHF. In DNA form, the CDR3 reads TGTGCCAGCAGTCTTCGTCAAGGAGACAATCAGCCCCAGCATTTT.

The chain employs TRBV3-1 (or the pseudogene TRBV3-2) and TRBJ2-3; TRBD1 might be the D (5 bases). The V and J ends lost 4 bases and 0 bases respectively, with 11 bases between them. The CDR3 totals 15 residues. Germline V gene lookup returns CDR1 LGHDT and CDR2 YNNKEL (reference sequence). CDR3 region: CASSPMTVSTDTQYF. The CDR3 nucleotides are TGTGCCAGCAGCCCTATGACAGTCAGCACAGATACGCAGTATTTT.

The chain recombines TRBV5-1 with TRBJ2-1, with D possibly matching TRBD1 (6 bases). Germline CDR1 and CDR2: SGHRS and YFSETQ. The V end was cut by 1 base, the J end by 3 bases, with 8 bases between. This CDR3 contains 14 residues. Written as DNA, the CDR3 is TGCGCCAGCAGCTTGCCGGACAGCTACAATGAGCAGTTCTTC. Translating gives CASSLPDSYNEQFF.